The sample holds a few counts of the clone carrying this T cell receptor beta chain. Looked up from germline, CDR1 is SGHTA and CDR2 is FQGNSA. Trimming took off 3 bases at V and 8 bases at J, with 7 bases between the two ends. This CDR3 spans 12 amino acids. These data belong to a study of blood T cells in healthy people across ages. Using a J-beta primer mix together with a sample-barcoded 5' primer, a second PCR was run for roughly 7 to 12 cycles. TCRdb used MiXCR to reprocess the 5' RACE reads, holding one entry per CDR3 protein. The top ten hold roughly 9.4% of the sample, which has just under 550,000 distinct CDR3 sequences, under 30% seen once. The sample was also reused in another study, on T cells of mothers and their children.

This clonotype was obtained from a boy aged 5 to 17 in good health. Sequences were obtained from blood. The rearrangement joins TRBV7-2 to TRBJ2-2; D unresolved. This CDR3 is CASSFVRGELFF. The DNA of the CDR3 is TGTGCCAGCAGCTTTGTCCGAGGGGAGCTGTTTTTT.